The 9 T cell receptor beta chains given below trace back to one sample, sequenced in a study of blood T cell repertoires in COVID-19. TCRdb's copy holds only in-frame clones and misses some; the assay was immunoSEQ multiplex PCR. The sample consists of about 190,000 clones, about four fifths of them appearing once. Source material: peripheral blood. The receptors stem from a man in his sixties with acute or convalescent COVID-19.

The rearrangement uses TRBV2 and TRBJ2-2, with D perhaps matching TRBD1 (6 bases). CDR1 and CDR2 from the germline V gene are SNHLY and FYNNEI. Trimming took 7 bases from V and 8 from J, leaving 11 bases between them. The CDR3 covers 12 residues. CDR3 amino acids: CASTPGEGELFF. The CDR3 nucleotides are TGTGCCAGCACCCCAGGGGAAGGGGAGCTGTTTTTT.

In this sample, this clone turned up once. The chain uses TRBV3-1 (or the pseudogene TRBV3-2) and TRBJ2-1, with TRBD2 matching over 14 bases. Germline V gene data show CDR1 as LGHDT and CDR2 as YNNKEL (reference sequence). V shed 4 bases and J 4 bases; nucleotides not matched to a gene: 3. CDR3 size: 16 residues. CDR3 DNA: TGTGCCAGCAGCCGACTAGCGGGGGGGCCGTACAATGAGCAGTTCTTC. It is translated as CASSRLAGGPYNEQFF.

This chain uses TRBV15 with TRBJ2-1; the match to TRBD2 covers 13 bases. The CDR3 extends over 19 amino acids. The ends lost 0 bases at V and 6 bases at J; junction bases unmatched: 11. Germline values: CDR1 LNHNV, CDR2 YYDKDF (reference sequence). The CDR3 spells CATSRDILVTSGRSNEQFF. The CDR3 region has the DNA TGTGCCACCAGCAGAGATATTTTAGTGACTAGCGGGAGGAGCAATGAGCAGTTCTTC.

The chain joins TRBV27 to TRBJ2-7; a weak D match, TRBD1 (6 bases). The ends were cut back, 6 bases at V and 3 bases at J, with 15 bases in the middle. The CDR3 totals 14 residues. Germline CDR1 and CDR2: MNHEY and SMNVEV (reference sequence). CDR3 coding DNA: TGTGCCAGCAGCAGACAGGTAGGACGCTACGAGCAGTACTTC. It specifies CASSRQVGRYEQYF.

This clone was seen only once. The chain uses TRBV12-3 or TRBV12-4 and TRBJ2-1; D perhaps matches TRBD2 (5 bases). The V and J ends lost 3 bases and 7 bases respectively, with 7 bases between them. The CDR3 has 12 residues. The CDR3 loop is CASSLEVNEQFF. CDR3 in DNA: TGTGCCAGCAGTTTGGAGGTAAATGAGCAGTTCTTC.

The chain uses TRBV27 and TRBJ2-7, with 8 positions matching TRBD1. From germline, CDR1 is MNHEY and CDR2 SMNVEV (reference sequence). With V trimmed by 2 bases and J by 3 bases, 6 bases remained unmatched. This CDR3 has 15 amino acids. CDR3 protein: CASSLRGTGYYEQYF. The DNA for the CDR3 is TGTGCCAGCAGTTTAAGGGGGACAGGTTACTACGAGCAGTACTTC.

The chain joins TRBV27 to TRBJ1-2; D is unclear. CDR3 length: 14 amino acids. Trimming removed 5 bases from V and 4 bases from J, with 14 bases in between. Germline V gene lookup returns CDR1 MNHEY and CDR2 SMNVEV (reference sequence). The CDR3 region is CASSPVPSVYGYTF. Here the CDR3 DNA reads TGTGCCAGCAGTCCCGTACCTAGCGTCTATGGCTACACCTTC.

This clone has a single count. V gene TRBV9 combines with J gene TRBJ1-1; 7 bases agree with TRBD1. V trimming: 4 bases; J trimming: 5 bases; junction bases outside the gene matches: 14. The CDR3 loop spans 16 amino acids. Per germline, CDR1 SGDLS and CDR2 YYNGEE. The CDR3 coding sequence is TGTGCCAGCAGCAAAAGGGACGACAGGGCGGGGACTGAAGCTTTCTTT. It is translated as CASSKRDDRAGTEAFF. Combining the CDR3 with reference TRBV9 and TRBJ1-1 gives the whole variable domain DSGVTQTPKHLITATGQRVTLRCSPRSGDLSVYWYQQSLDQGLQFLIQYYNGEERAKGNILERFSAQQFPDLHSELNLSSLELGDSALYFCASSKRDDRAGTEAFFGQGTRLTVV.

The V and J genes are TRBV7-3 and TRBJ2-1; a possible D gene is TRBD2 (6 bases). CDR1 and CDR2 from the germline V gene are SGHTA and FQGTGA. This CDR3 is built from 14 residues. The V gene lost 2 bases and the J gene lost 5 bases, with 10 bases spanning the gap. CDR3 bases: TGTGCCAGCAGCTTAGGCGGGGCTAACAATGAGCAGTTCTTC. It is translated as CASSLGGANNEQFF.